This passage covers 18 T cell receptor beta chains from one sample sequenced in a study of shared clonotypes between healthy human individuals. This table comes from immunoSEQ multiplex PCR, and its TCRdb copy is limited to in-frame clones, with some not included. The data hold 980,000 or so clones, with roughly 72% observed a single time. The sequencing sample was made of memory CD4+ T cells sorted from blood. The subset here: CD45RA-negative fraction. Receptor source: a man between 18 and 29 years old in good health.

The chain links TRBV9 to TRBJ2-3; 11 positions match TRBD2. From germline, CDR1 is SGDLS and CDR2 YYNGEE. The trim removed 2 bases at V and 6 bases at J, leaving 8 bases unmatched. There are 16 residues in the CDR3. CDR3 nucleotide sequence: TGTGCCAGCAGCGTGATAGCGGGAGGGCCAGGCGATACGCAGTATTTT. It specifies CASSVIAGGPGDTQYF.

The chain carries TRBV19 and TRBJ2-7, with D possibly matching TRBD1 (6 bases). Trimming took off 5 bases at V and 0 bases at J, with 14 bases between the two ends. Germline V lookup: CDR1 LNHDA, CDR2 SQIVND (reference sequence). CDR3 size: 15 residues. CDR3 sequence reads: CASSATGTHSYEQYF. The CDR3 DNA follows: TGTGCCAGTAGTGCCACCGGGACACACTCCTACGAGCAGTACTTC.

The CDR3 sequence is CASSPRGYEQYF. The DNA of the CDR3 is TGCGCCAGCAGCCCCAGGGGTTACGAGCAGTACTTC. The chain couples TRBV5-1 to TRBJ2-5; tentatively, D is TRBD1 (6 bases). The J call is doubtful: the DNA matches TRBJ2-7 better. Germline V CDR1 and CDR2: SGHRS, YFSETQ. CDR3 length equals 12 residues.

The gene calls are TRBV25-1 and TRBJ2-3, with D uncertain. CDR1 is MGHDK and CDR2 is SYGVNS in the germline V gene. This CDR3 comprises 16 residues. V lost 1 base and J 1 base, leaving 12 bases between the germline ends. The CDR3: CASSESPVSRTDTQYF. CDR3 nucleotide sequence: TGTGCCAGCAGTGAATCCCCGGTATCCCGCACAGATACGCAGTATTTT.

V is TRBV5-1 and J is TRBJ2-7; D not certain. The length of the CDR3 is 14 residues. Deletions cut 5 bases from V and 3 bases from J, with 15 bases between. The germline V gene encodes CDR1 SGHRS and CDR2 YFSETQ. This CDR3 reads CASRWSEQSYEQYF. In DNA, the CDR3 is TGCGCCAGCAGGTGGTCAGAGCAGAGCTACGAGCAGTACTTC.

The chain joins TRBV30 to TRBJ2-3; 11 nucleotides align to TRBD1. The V gene's germline CDR1 is GTSNPN and CDR2 SVGIG (reference sequence). The CDR3 loop spans 13 amino acids. Trimming cost V 4 bases and J 8 bases; bases outside gene matches: 5. The CDR3 coding sequence is TGTGCCTGGACCGGACAGGGGGCGGGTACGCAGTATTTT. Translating gives CAWTGQGAGTQYF.

The rearrangement joins TRBV14 to TRBJ2-7; D is undetermined. The CDR3 has 13 residues. Germline V gene lookup returns CDR1 SGHDN and CDR2 FVKESK. Trimming removed 6 bases from V and 1 base from J, with 10 bases in between. The CDR3 nucleotides read TGTGCCAGCAGGATGGACGGTTCCTACGAGCAGTACTTC. This codes for CASRMDGSYEQYF.

The chain couples TRBV28 to TRBJ1-6, with a tentative D call TRBD1 (6 bases). The CDR3 length is 13 residues. Trimming removed 6 bases at V and 9 bases at J, with 12 bases between. Germline assignment: CDR1 MDHEN and CDR2 SYDVKM. DNA of the CDR3: TGTGCCAGCAGGGGGGCTGTCGGTTCACCCCTCCACTTT. Residues: CASRGAVGSPLHF.

The chain carries TRBV19 and TRBJ1-2; D gene ambiguous. V gave up 3 bases and J gave up 4 bases, with 15 bases separating them. The germline V gene has CDR1 LNHDA and CDR2 SQIVND (reference sequence). This CDR3 is built from 15 residues. CDR3 sequence (DNA): TGTGCCAGTAGTATCCAAGGACTGATTTCCTATGGCTACACCTTC. Translating gives CASSIQGLISYGYTF.

In its sample, this clone was seen once. This chain connects TRBV20-1 to TRBJ2-1, with TRBD2 matching over 8 bases. Germline CDR1 is DFQATT and CDR2 is SNEGSKA (reference sequence). The junction had 8 bases not matched to a gene; V was cut back by 6 bases and J by 13 bases. The CDR3 length is 11 residues. The CDR3 nucleotides read TGCAGTGCAGCCACCGGGACTAGTCAGTTCTTC. This translates into CSAATGTSQFF.

V is TRBV7-2 and J is TRBJ2-7; D is ambiguous. V was cut by 0 bases and J by 10 bases, with 7 bases left in between. Germline-derived CDR1 and CDR2 are SGHTA and FQGNSA. The CDR3 has 11 amino acids. The CDR3 region is CASSLATDQYF. CDR3 coding DNA: TGTGCCAGCAGCTTAGCTACCGATCAGTACTTC.

The CDR3 DNA follows: TGTGCCAGCAGTTTCGCCAGGGCTAGCGGGCGCACAGATACGCAGTATTTT. Protein sequence: CASSFARASGRTDTQYF. This chain joins TRBV28 and TRBJ2-3, with TRBD2 matching 8 bases. The ends lost 3 bases at V and 1 base at J; junction bases unmatched: 9. The germline V gene has CDR1 MDHEN and CDR2 SYDVKM. The CDR3 has 17 residues.

The chain links TRBV28 to TRBJ1-2; D is unclear. This CDR3 region has 13 residues. Between the trimmed V and J ends, which lost 2 bases and 4 bases, there was a span of 8 bases. Germline assignment: CDR1 MDHEN and CDR2 SYDVKM. CDR3 residues: CASSLQDFYGYTF. The DNA for the CDR3 is TGTGCCAGCAGTTTACAGGACTTCTATGGCTACACCTTC.

The rearrangement uses TRBV6-1 and TRBJ1-5; D possibly corresponds to TRBD1 (6 bases). The CDR3 extends over 14 amino acids. The V end was cut by 2 bases, the J end by 3 bases, with 8 bases between. Per germline, CDR1 MNHNS and CDR2 SASEGT. Here the CDR3 DNA reads TGTGCCAGCAGTGAACAGGGGACCAATCAGCCCCAGCATTTT. It encodes CASSEQGTNQPQHF.

The gene calls are TRBV28 and TRBJ1-5, with D unresolved. The germline V gene has CDR1 MDHEN and CDR2 SYDVKM. V dropped 7 bases and J dropped 2 bases, with 9 bases sitting between them. The CDR3 length is 13 residues. CDR3 in amino acids: CASTPKRNQPQHF. The CDR3, as DNA: TGTGCCAGCACCCCCAAACGCAATCAGCCCCAGCATTTT. The whole variable domain, remainder taken from reference TRBV28 and TRBJ1-5, is DVKVTQSSRYLVKRTGEKVFLECVQDMDHENMFWYRQDPGLGLRLIYFSYDVKMKEKGDIPEGYSVSREKKERFSLILESASTNQTSMYLCASTPKRNQPQHFGDGTRLSIL.

The chain joins TRBV6-6 to TRBJ1-3; no reliable D call. The V and J ends lost 5 bases and 4 bases respectively, with 6 bases between them. The CDR3 runs to 12 residues. Germline-derived CDR1 and CDR2 are MNHNY and SVGAGI (reference sequence). The CDR3 bases are TGTGCCAGCAGTCCACAGGGAAACACCATATATTTT. Translated, it gives CASSPQGNTIYF.

The chain combines TRBV19 with TRBJ1-5; D is perhaps TRBD1 (5 bases). In germline, CDR1 is LNHDA, CDR2 SQIVND (reference sequence). The V end was cut by 1 base, the J end by 7 bases, with 14 bases between. CDR3 size: 15 residues. The CDR3 DNA sequence: TGTGCCAGTAGTATAGTTGGAGGGGTGGAACAGCCCCAGCATTTT. Encoded protein: CASSIVGGVEQPQHF.

J is TRBJ2-3 and V is TRBV6-6; the match to TRBD1 covers 7 bases. The CDR3 is 16 residues long. The trim removed 5 bases at V and 3 bases at J, leaving 11 bases unmatched. Germline V gene lookup returns CDR1 MNHNY and CDR2 SVGAGI (reference sequence). For the CDR3, the DNA is TGTGCCAGCAGTAATGGACAGGTGCGCAATACAGATACGCAGTATTTT. This sequence encodes CASSNGQVRNTDTQYF.